What follows are 19 T cell receptor beta chains derived from one specimen sequenced in a study of breast tumors, draining lymph nodes, adjacent tissues. TCRdb used MiXCR to reprocess the multiplex PCR reads, holding one entry per CDR3 protein. The data show about 180,000 distinct CDR3 sequences, 33% seen once. Breast cancer patients provided tissue from their axillary draining lymph nodes. Sequenced material: axillary lymph node tissue. The receptors shown here come from a female donor with breast cancer. Some clones in this sample may be carry-over from other donors' samples.

The chain couples TRBV12-3 or TRBV12-4 to TRBJ1-2; possibly TRBD1 for D (6 bases). V lost 6 bases to trimming and J lost 12 bases, with 20 bases between them. The CDR3 runs to 13 residues. CDR3 amino acids: CASSRDINGGNTF. The CDR3 DNA follows: TGTGCCAGCAGCCGGGACATAAACGGTGGAAACACCTTC.

The sample holds many counts of this clonotype. The chain joins TRBV27 to TRBJ1-2; D may be TRBD1 (5 bases). Germline values: CDR1 MNHEY, CDR2 SMNVEV (reference sequence). The CDR3 has 15 amino acids. V lost 6 bases and J 4 bases, leaving 18 bases between the germline ends. For the CDR3, the DNA is TGTGCCAGCAGAAGAGGTGGGGCGCAGAGCTATGGCTACACCTTC. Protein sequence: CASRRGGAQSYGYTF.

The sample holds many counts of this clonotype. The chain has TRBV7-2 and TRBJ2-1; 8 bases are shared with TRBD2. CDR3 size: 13 residues. The germline gives CDR1 SGHTA, CDR2 FQGNSA. With 5 bases clipped from V and 8 bases from J, the junction kept 5 bases outside the gene matches. The CDR3 here is CASSAGLVYEQFF. Here the CDR3 DNA reads TGTGCCAGCAGCGCGGGACTAGTTTATGAGCAGTTCTTC.

Points on this clonotype: The final CDR3 position lacks the conserved phenylalanine or tryptophan, pointing to a likely read error. This chain uses TRBV20-1 with TRBJ1-4, with a tentative D call TRBD1 (5 bases). Germline assignment: CDR1 DFQATT and CDR2 SNEGSKA (reference sequence). This CDR3 spans 14 amino acids. Trimming removed 3 bases from V and 10 bases from J, with 18 bases in between. CDR3 amino acids: CSASDRVGSGKLFL. In nucleotides, the CDR3 is TGCAGTGCTAGTGACAGAGTGGGGTCTGGAAAACTGTTTCTT.

This sequence joins TRBV30 and TRBJ2-5; 11 nucleotides match TRBD1. The CDR3 length is 14 residues. CDR1 GTSNPN and CDR2 SVGIG come from the germline V gene (reference sequence). Trimming took 5 bases from V and 5 from J; bases not matched to a gene: 7. The CDR3: CAWGKGQGAETQYF. CDR3 nucleotide sequence: TGTGCCTGGGGTAAAGGACAGGGGGCGGAGACCCAGTACTTC. The variable domain in full, with the rest retrieved from reference TRBV30 and TRBJ2-5, is SQTIHQWPATLVQPVGSPLSLECTVEGTSNPNLYWYRQAAGRGLQLLFYSVGIGQISSEVPQNLSASRPQDRQFILSSKKLLLSDSGFYLCAWGKGQGAETQYFGPGTRLLVL.

This clonotype has a handful of counts. This chain links TRBV7-2 with TRBJ1-1; possible D gene TRBD1, 6 bases. CDR1 SGHTA and CDR2 FQGNSA come from the germline V gene. This CDR3 has 15 residues. Trimming removed 4 bases at V and 1 base at J, with 13 bases between. CDR3 sequence: CASSSAQGTNTEAFF. CDR3 DNA: TGTGCCAGCAGCTCGGCACAGGGAACGAACACTGAAGCTTTCTTT.

On this clonotype: This may come from a read error, since a much larger clone is one base off. The rearrangement links TRBV6-1 to TRBJ1-4; D is perhaps TRBD1 (5 bases). Germline V gives CDR1 MNHNS, CDR2 SASEGT. CDR3 size: 14 residues. The V gene lost 6 bases and the J gene lost 4 bases, with 12 bases spanning the gap. The CDR3 protein is CASRPGRLNEKLFF. The CDR3 nucleotides are TGTGCCAGCAGACCGGGACGGCTTAATGAAAAACTGTTTTTT.

This clonotype occurred many times. The chain uses TRBV19 and TRBJ2-3, with 13 bases aligning to TRBD2. Trimming took 6 bases from V and 4 from J; bases not matched to a gene: 4. The germline V gene has CDR1 LNHDA and CDR2 SQIVND (reference sequence). The CDR3 has 15 amino acids. CDR3 amino acids: CASSSGLAGSDTQYF. As DNA, the CDR3 is TGTGCCAGTAGCTCGGGACTAGCGGGATCAGATACGCAGTATTTT.

As to this clonotype: A much larger clone lies one base from this, so it may be a read error. V and J are TRBV5-4 and TRBJ2-1; D gene ambiguous. Trimming pared 4 bases from V and 0 bases from J, leaving 11 bases between. Germline CDR1 is SGHNT and CDR2 is YYREEE (reference sequence). The CDR3 is made up of 15 amino acids. CDR3 region: CASSGERASYNEQFF. In DNA form, the CDR3 reads TGTGCCAGCAGCGGGGAACGTGCCTCCTACAATGAGCAGTTCTTC.

This clonotype has at least ten counts. V is TRBV2 and J is TRBJ2-1; TRBD2 is a possible D gene (5 bases). The CDR3 runs 14 residues. Trimming took off 10 bases at V and 2 bases at J, with 15 bases between the two ends. CDR1 and CDR2 (germline): SNHLY, FYNNEI. The CDR3 is CATLRAWAYNEQFF. CDR3 nucleotides: TGTGCCACCCTGCGGGCCTGGGCCTACAATGAGCAGTTCTTC.

This clonotype was seen repeatedly, ten times or more. The rearrangement joins TRBV4-1 to TRBJ2-3, with 11 bases aligning to TRBD2. There are 18 residues in the CDR3. The germline CDR1 and CDR2 sequences are MGHRA and YSYEKL. V dropped 1 base and J dropped 6; count of bases not matched to a gene: 12. This CDR3 reads CASSQGLLAGGSGDTQYF. CDR3 coding DNA: TGCGCCAGCAGCCAAGGTTTGCTAGCGGGGGGCTCAGGGGATACGCAGTATTTT.

Details on this clonotype: This may stem from a read error, because a much larger clone lies one nucleotide away. The chain links TRBV18 to TRBJ2-3, with D possibly TRBD1 on 5 matching bases. The DNA end lines up better with TRBJ1-5; the J call may be wrong. Germline loops: CDR1 KGHSH, CDR2 LQKENI. This CDR3 has 16 amino acids. The CDR3 sequence is CASSLGTSGRTDTQHF. Here the CDR3 DNA reads TGTGCCAGCTCACTAGGGACTAGCGGCCGCACAGATACGCAGCATTTT.

This clonotype has ten or more counts. The rearrangement uses TRBV5-5 and TRBJ1-4, with D unclear. V gave up 0 bases and J gave up 6 bases, with 15 bases separating them. The germline V gene has CDR1 SGHKS and CDR2 YYEKEE (reference sequence). The CDR3 runs 16 residues. CDR3 loop: CASSLGSSYLYEKLFF. For the CDR3, the DNA is TGTGCCAGCAGCTTGGGGTCGAGTTACCTATATGAAAAACTGTTTTTT.

About this clonotype itself: Possible read error: a much larger clone is one base away. V usage is TRBV7-2 and J usage is TRBJ2-7; D is uncertain. The germline V and J ends were trimmed by 5 bases and 4 bases, with 18 bases remaining between them. CDR1 is SGHTA and CDR2 is FQGNSA in the germline V gene. The CDR3 runs 15 residues. In nucleotides, the CDR3 is TGTGCCAGCAGCACATGGACGGATAATCCGTACGAGCAGTACTTC. This gives the protein CASSTWTDNPYEQYF.

This clonotype showed up many times. The V gene is TRBV6-6, the J gene TRBJ1-2, with a weak D call TRBD1 (5 bases). Germline assignment: CDR1 MNHNY and CDR2 SVGAGI (reference sequence). V lost 0 bases to trimming and J lost 4 bases, with 9 bases between them. This CDR3 spans 14 amino acids. The CDR3 loop is CASSYSSRAYGYTF. Here the CDR3 DNA reads TGTGCCAGCAGTTACTCCTCCAGGGCCTATGGCTACACCTTC.

This clonotype has ten or more counts. The V and J genes are TRBV9 and TRBJ1-4; D is unclear. Trimming pared 4 bases from V and 10 bases from J, leaving 14 bases between. CDR1 is SGDLS, CDR2 YYNGEE, per germline. The CDR3 consists of 13 residues. The CDR3: CASSPYGVGKLFF. The CDR3 nucleotides read TGTGCCAGCAGCCCCTATGGGGTTGGAAAACTGTTTTTT.

This clonotype was counted many times. This sequence joins TRBV4-1 and TRBJ1-3; D might be TRBD1 (6 bases). Germline V gene data show CDR1 as MGHRA and CDR2 as YSYEKL. The CDR3 length is 18 residues. V lost 0 bases and J lost 0, with 15 bases in between. The CDR3 nucleotides are TGCGCCAGCAGCCAAGAAGGACAGATACTTCACTCTGGAAACACCATATATTTT. Amino acids: CASSQEGQILHSGNTIYF.

This clonotype has more than one count but fewer than ten. The CDR3 sequence is CASNGGSIGNYEQYF. The CDR3 nucleotides are TGTGCCAGCAACGGAGGTAGTATCGGGAACTACGAGCAGTACTTC. V is TRBV28 and J is TRBJ2-7, with D possibly TRBD2 on 5 matching bases. Germline CDR1 and CDR2: MDHEN and SYDVKM. V gave up 7 bases and J gave up 3 bases, with 19 bases separating them. The CDR3 consists of 15 residues.

V gene TRBV6-5 combines with J gene TRBJ2-2; unclear D gene. The V gene's germline CDR1 is MNHEY and CDR2 SVGAGI. The CDR3 is made up of 15 amino acids. Trimming removed 6 bases from V and 6 bases from J, with 17 bases in between. The CDR3 reads CASSPDSGFPGELFF. The CDR3 nucleotides are TGTGCCAGCAGCCCAGATTCCGGATTCCCCGGGGAGCTGTTTTTT.